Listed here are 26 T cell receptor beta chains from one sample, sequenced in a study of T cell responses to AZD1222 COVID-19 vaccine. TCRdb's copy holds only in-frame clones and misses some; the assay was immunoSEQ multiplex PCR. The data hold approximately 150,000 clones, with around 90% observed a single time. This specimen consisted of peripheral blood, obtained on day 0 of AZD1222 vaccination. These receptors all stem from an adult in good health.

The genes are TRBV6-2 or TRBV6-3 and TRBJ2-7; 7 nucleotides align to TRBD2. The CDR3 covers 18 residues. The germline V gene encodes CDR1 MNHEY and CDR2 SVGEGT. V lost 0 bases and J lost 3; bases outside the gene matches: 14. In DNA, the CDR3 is TGTGCCAGCAGTTACTCGAAAACTAGTCGGCGGGAGCTCTACGAGCAGTACTTC. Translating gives CASSYSKTSRRELYEQYF.

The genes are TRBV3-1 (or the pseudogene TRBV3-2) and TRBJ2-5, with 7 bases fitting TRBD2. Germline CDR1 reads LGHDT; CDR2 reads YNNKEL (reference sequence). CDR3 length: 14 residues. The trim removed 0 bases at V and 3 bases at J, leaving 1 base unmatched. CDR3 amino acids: CASSQEGGEETQYF. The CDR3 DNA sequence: TGTGCCAGCAGCCAAGAGGGGGGGGAAGAGACCCAGTACTTC.

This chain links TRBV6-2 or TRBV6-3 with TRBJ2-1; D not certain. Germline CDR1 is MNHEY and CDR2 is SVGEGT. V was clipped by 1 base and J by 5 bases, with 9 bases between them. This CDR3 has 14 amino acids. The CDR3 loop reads CASSYFAEDNEQFF. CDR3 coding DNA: TGTGCCAGCAGTTACTTCGCCGAAGACAATGAGCAGTTCTTC.

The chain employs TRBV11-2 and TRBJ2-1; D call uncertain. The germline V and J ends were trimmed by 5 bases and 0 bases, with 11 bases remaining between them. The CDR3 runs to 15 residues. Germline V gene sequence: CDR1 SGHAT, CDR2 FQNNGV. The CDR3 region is CASSPGRSSYNEQFF. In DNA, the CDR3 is TGTGCCAGCAGCCCTGGACGGAGCTCCTACAATGAGCAGTTCTTC. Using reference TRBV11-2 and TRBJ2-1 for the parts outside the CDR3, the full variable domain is EAGVAQSPRYKIIEKRQSVAFWCNPISGHATLYWYQQILGQGPKLLIQFQNNGVVDDSQLPKDRFSAERLKGVDSTLKIQPAKLEDSAVYLCASSPGRSSYNEQFFGPGTRLTVL.

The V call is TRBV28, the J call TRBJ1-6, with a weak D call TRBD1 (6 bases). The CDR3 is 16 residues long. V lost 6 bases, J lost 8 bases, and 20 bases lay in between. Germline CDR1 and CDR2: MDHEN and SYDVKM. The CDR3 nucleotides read TGTGCCAGCAGACCCGAAGGGGGGGCGGGTTATTCACCCCTCCACTTT. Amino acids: CASRPEGGAGYSPLHF.

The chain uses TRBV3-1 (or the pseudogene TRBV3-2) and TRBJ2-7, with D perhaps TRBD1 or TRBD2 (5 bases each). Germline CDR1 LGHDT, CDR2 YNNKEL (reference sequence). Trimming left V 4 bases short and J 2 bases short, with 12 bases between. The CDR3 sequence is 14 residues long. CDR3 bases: TGTGCCAGCAGCCCCGGGACCAGCACCTACGAGCAGTACTTC. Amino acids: CASSPGTSTYEQYF.

The CDR3 reads CASSPGTPGRIAKNIQYF. CDR3 nucleotides: TGCGCCAGCAGCCCCGGAACGCCCGGGCGTATAGCCAAAAACATTCAGTACTTC. V and J are TRBV4-1 and TRBJ2-4, with no clear D. Trimming removed 4 bases at V and 0 bases at J, with 19 bases between. The CDR3 loop spans 18 amino acids. Germline V gives CDR1 MGHRA, CDR2 YSYEKL.

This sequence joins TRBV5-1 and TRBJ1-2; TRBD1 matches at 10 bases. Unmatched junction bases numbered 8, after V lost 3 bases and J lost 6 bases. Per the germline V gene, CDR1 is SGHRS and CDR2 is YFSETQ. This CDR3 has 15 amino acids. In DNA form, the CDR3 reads TGCGCCAGCAGCTGGGAGGGACAGGGGTTAGATGGCTACACCTTC. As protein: CASSWEGQGLDGYTF.

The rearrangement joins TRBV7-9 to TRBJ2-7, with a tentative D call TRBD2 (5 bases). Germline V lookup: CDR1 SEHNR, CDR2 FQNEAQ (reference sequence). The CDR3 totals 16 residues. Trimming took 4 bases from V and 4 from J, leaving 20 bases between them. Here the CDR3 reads CASSSTYEGMGYEQYF. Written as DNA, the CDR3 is TGTGCCAGCAGCTCTACTTACGAGGGTATGGGTTACGAGCAGTACTTC.

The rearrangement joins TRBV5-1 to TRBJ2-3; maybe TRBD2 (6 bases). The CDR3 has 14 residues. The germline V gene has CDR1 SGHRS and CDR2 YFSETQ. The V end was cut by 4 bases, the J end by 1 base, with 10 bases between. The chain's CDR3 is CASSARLGTDTQYF. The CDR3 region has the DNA TGCGCCAGCAGCGCCCGACTAGGCACAGATACGCAGTATTTT.

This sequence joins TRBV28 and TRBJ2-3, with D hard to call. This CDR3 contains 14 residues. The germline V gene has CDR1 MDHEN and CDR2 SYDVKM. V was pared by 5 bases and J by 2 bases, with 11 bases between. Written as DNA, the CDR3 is TGTGCCAGCAGTATCACGACCACCACAGATACGCAGTATTTT. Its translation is CASSITTTTDTQYF.

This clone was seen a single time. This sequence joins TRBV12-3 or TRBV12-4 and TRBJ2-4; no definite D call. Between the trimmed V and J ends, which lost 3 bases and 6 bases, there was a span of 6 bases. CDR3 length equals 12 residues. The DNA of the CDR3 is TGTGCCAGCAGTTTTGACGGAAACATTCAGTACTTC. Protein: CASSFDGNIQYF.

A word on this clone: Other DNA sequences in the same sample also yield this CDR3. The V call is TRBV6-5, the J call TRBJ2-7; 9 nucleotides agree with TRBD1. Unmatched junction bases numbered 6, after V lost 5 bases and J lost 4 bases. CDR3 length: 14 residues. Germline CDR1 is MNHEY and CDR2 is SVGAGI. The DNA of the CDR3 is TGTGCCAGCAGTCCCGGGACAGGGAGATACGAGCAGTACTTC. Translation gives CASSPGTGRYEQYF.

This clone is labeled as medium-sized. CDR3 sequence reads: CASGTGSTEAFF. CDR3 bases: TGCGCCAGCGGCACAGGGAGTACTGAAGCTTTCTTT. V and J are TRBV5-1 and TRBJ1-1, with a possible D match to TRBD1 (6 bases). The CDR3 contains 12 residues. Trimming took off 7 bases at V and 5 bases at J, with 12 bases between the two ends. Germline loops: CDR1 SGHRS, CDR2 YFSETQ.

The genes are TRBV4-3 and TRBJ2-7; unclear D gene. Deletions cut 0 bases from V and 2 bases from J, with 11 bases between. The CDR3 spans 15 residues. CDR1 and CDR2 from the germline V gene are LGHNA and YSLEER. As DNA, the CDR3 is TGCGCCAGCAGCCAAGACGTCAACTTTGCCTACGAGCAGTACTTC. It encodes CASSQDVNFAYEQYF.

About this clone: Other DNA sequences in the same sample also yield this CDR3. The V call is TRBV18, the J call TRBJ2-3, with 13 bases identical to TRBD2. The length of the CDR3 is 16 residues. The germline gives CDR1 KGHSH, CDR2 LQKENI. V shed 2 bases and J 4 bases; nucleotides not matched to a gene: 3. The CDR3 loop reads CASSPRTSGSSDTQYF. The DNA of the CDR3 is TGTGCCAGCTCACCAAGGACTAGCGGGAGTTCAGATACGCAGTATTTT.

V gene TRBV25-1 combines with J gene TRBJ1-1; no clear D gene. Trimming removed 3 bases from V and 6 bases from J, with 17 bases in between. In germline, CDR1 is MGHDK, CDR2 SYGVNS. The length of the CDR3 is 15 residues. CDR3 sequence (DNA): TGTGCCAGCAGTGACCCACGCGGGGTGGGAGCTGAAGCTTTCTTT. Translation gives CASSDPRGVGAEAFF.

Written as DNA, the CDR3 is TGTGCCAGCAGCCCCCGAGAGGGTGCCCACTACGAGCAGTACTTC. Protein: CASSPREGAHYEQYF. This chain connects TRBV7-9 to TRBJ2-7; tentatively, D is TRBD2 (5 bases). The CDR3 sequence is 15 residues long. Between the trimmed V and J ends, which lost 5 bases and 3 bases, there was a span of 17 bases. Looked up from germline, CDR1 is SEHNR and CDR2 is FQNEAQ (reference sequence). Supplemented by reference TRBV7-9 and TRBJ2-7, the full variable domain reads DTGVSQNPRHKITKRGQNVTFRCDPISEHNRLYWYRQTLGQGPEFLTYFQNEAQLEKSRLLSDRFSAERPKGSFSTLEIQRTEQGDSAMYLCASSPREGAHYEQYFGPGTRLTVT.

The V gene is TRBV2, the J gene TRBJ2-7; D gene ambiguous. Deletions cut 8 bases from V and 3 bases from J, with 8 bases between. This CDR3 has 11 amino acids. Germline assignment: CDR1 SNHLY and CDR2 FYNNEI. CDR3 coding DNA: TGTGCCAGCGGCGTACACTACGAGCAGTACTTC. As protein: CASGVHYEQYF.

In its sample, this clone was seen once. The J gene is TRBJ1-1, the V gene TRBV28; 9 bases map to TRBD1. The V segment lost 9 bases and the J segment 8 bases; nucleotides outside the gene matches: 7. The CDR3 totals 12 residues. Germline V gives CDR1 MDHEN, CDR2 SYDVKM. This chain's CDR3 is CASTDRGSEAFF. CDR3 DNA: TGTGCCAGTACCGACAGGGGGAGCGAAGCTTTCTTT.

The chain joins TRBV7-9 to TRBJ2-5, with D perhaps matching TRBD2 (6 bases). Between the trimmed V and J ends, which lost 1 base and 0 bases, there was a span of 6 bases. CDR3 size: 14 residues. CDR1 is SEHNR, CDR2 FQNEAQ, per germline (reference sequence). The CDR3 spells CASSLGTNQETQYF. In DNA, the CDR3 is TGTGCCAGCAGCTTAGGGACTAACCAAGAGACCCAGTACTTC.

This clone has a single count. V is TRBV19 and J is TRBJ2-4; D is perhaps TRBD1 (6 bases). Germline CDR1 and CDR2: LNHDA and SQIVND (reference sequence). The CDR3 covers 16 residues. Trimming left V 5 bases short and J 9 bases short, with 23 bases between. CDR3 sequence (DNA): TGTGCCAGTAGTCCACGACAGGCTCACTTGAGGGGCATTCAGTACTTC. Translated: CASSPRQAHLRGIQYF.

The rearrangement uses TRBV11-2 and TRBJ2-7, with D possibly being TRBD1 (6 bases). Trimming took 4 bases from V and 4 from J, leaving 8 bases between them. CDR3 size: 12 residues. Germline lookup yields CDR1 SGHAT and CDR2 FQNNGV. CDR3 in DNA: TGTGCCAGCAGCTCAGGACAGTACGAGCAGTACTTC. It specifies CASSSGQYEQYF.

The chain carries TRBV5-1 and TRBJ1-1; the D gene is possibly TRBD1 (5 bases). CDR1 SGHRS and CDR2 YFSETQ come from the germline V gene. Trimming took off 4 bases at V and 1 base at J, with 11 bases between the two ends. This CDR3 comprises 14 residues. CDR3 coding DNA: TGCGCCAGCAGCCAGGCTACAGGGAACACTGAAGCTTTCTTT. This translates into CASSQATGNTEAFF.

The CDR3 DNA reads as TGTGCCAGCAGCCCAGTGGGCAAAGAGACCCAGTACTTC. Its protein is CASSPVGKETQYF. This rearrangement joins TRBV28 to TRBJ2-5, with no clear D. This CDR3 has 13 amino acids. V was pared by 6 bases and J by 3 bases, with 11 bases between. Germline V lookup: CDR1 MDHEN, CDR2 SYDVKM. The full variable domain, completed using reference TRBV28 and TRBJ2-5, is DVKVTQSSRYLVKRTGEKVFLECVQDMDHENMFWYRQDPGLGLRLIYFSYDVKMKEKGDIPEGYSVSREKKERFSLILESASTNQTSMYLCASSPVGKETQYFGPGTRLLVL.

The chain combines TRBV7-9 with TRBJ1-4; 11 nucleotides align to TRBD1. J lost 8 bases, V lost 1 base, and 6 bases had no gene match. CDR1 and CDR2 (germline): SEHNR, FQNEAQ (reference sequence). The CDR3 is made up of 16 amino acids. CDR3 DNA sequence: TGTGCCAGCAGCTTAGGGGTCTGGACAGGGGGCGAAAAACTGTTTTTT. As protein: CASSLGVWTGGEKLFF.